A single TCR beta chain is shown here with its context. This sample was included in a study of blood T cell repertoires in COVID-19. Per the authors' pipeline: Amplified reference gene primers provided the basis for estimating nucleated cell counts. The protocol was immunoSEQ multiplex PCR, while the TCRdb copy is restricted to in-frame clones and leaves out a portion. That table is the source of V, J and clone size, and D and trimming were worked out from the DNA. Among 200,000 to 250,000 clones, around 82% were seen once, and the ten largest hold around 4.6%. The CDR3 has 14 residues. The V gene end was trimmed by 2 bases and the J gene end by 2 bases; junction bases not matched to a gene: 3. Germline-derived CDR1 and CDR2 are SGHVS and FQNEAQ.

Source material: PBMCs or T cells enriched from blood (not recorded which). This sequence originates from a woman between 50 and 59 years old who had been exposed to COVID-19. The chain joins TRBV7-8 to TRBJ2-7, with 7 bases identical to TRBD1. The chain's CDR3 is CASSLSGQAYEQYF. CDR3 sequence (DNA): TGTGCCAGCAGCTTAAGTGGACAGGCCTACGAGCAGTACTTC.